This T cell receptor (beta chain) was captured by sequencing in a study of graft-versus-host responses after intestinal transplantation (TCRdb year 2021). For the study in its entirety: The transplants that recipients got were multivisceral, liver-intestinal, or isolated intestinal. A peak of at least 4% donor T cells among recipient peripheral blood mononuclear cells was the definition used for donor T cell macrochimerism. Alloreactive clones were identified by sequencing pre-transplant mixed lymphocyte reaction products and comparing them with unstimulated pre-transplant donor and recipient T cells. Rather than being sequenced by the commercial service, samples from a few later patients were sequenced in-house on an Illumina MiSeq and processed with MiXCR. Anti-thymocyte globulin induction was given to all recipients, followed by maintenance tacrolimus and steroids for approximately 3 years. Graft-versus-host and host-versus-graft alloreactive T cell clones were tracked in the graft, circulation and bone marrow after intestinal transplantation using bulk TCR-beta CDR3 sequencing. Of the roughly 25 intestinal transplant recipients enrolled in the cohort, one of whom was a retransplant, a few patients without pretransplant specimens were excluded. Study-wide conclusions, independent of this receptor: In patients with donor T cell macrochimerism, the allografts had high GvH to HvG T cell clonal ratios. Peak levels of circulating GvH clones were associated with declines in HvG clones early after transplant. The relatively low number and heterogeneity of intestinal transplant patients limited the conclusions. GvH clones were found in recipient bone marrow, and some of the GvH clones appeared earlier in ileal mucosa or blood, which is consistent with an intestinal mucosal origin.

CDR1 and CDR2 are read off the germline V gene as KGHSH and LQKENI. V and J are truncated by 0 bases and 4 bases respectively, leaving an intervening sequence of 11 bases. From its cysteine to its phenylalanine, the CDR3 spans 15 amino acids. The entry retains the CDR3 DNA only, 45 bases that are in frame from base 1. With regard to this clone: The antigen it binds to is not known. Base qualities are not recorded, but no much larger clone differs from it by a single base.

Library generation was performed with the immunoSEQ multiplex PCR assay. Adaptive Biotechnologies carried out high-throughput TCR-beta CDR3 sequencing of genomic DNA for most patients. Concerning the study's data processing: Adaptive's ImmunoSEQ software was the source of the TCR sequencing data for approximately 18 patients, while a few other patients were processed with MiXCR and VDJtools. CDR3 nucleotide sequences shared by donor and recipient were removed because the origin of these sequences could not be assigned. At least 2-fold expansion over unstimulated cells and a minimum CFSE-low frequency of 0.002% (template counts) or 0.001% (read counts) were required for clones to be classified as alloreactive. Clones were considered mappable if detected in sequenced pre-transplant spleen, lymph node, or MLR CFSE-low populations of the donor or recipient. Cumulative frequency of alloreactive clones was calculated as a percentage of all sequences weighted by copy number. The table was pulled from immuneACCESS by TCRdb, which kept in-frame rearrangements only. Such tables lose some clones; where checked, under half of the loss comes from unresolved V genes, and the rest has no known cause. D and trimming come from the DNA, and the V and J calls and clone size come from that table. The sample table contains 50,000 to 75,000 clones; only one count was recorded for approximately 88% of them. Around 1.7% of the sample goes to the ten largest clones.

Intraepithelial and lamina propria lymphocytes were isolated from graft specimens using dithiothreitol, EDTA incubations and collagenase D digestion. Bulk TCR-beta sequencing was performed on serial intestinal graft biopsy specimens collected as late as 600 days after transplant. The sample in question was ileum tissue, obtained roughly 54 weeks after transplant. Recombination linked TRBV18 to TRBJ2-3; the D segment is perhaps TRBD1 or TRBD2, each sharing 6 matched bases. The receptor was isolated from a human patient who received an intestinal transplant, so some T cells may come from the graft donor. This receptor has the CDR3 CASSPPGGAPDTQYF. The DNA sequence follows: TGTGCCAGCTCACCACCCGGGGGCGCGCCAGATACGCAGTATTTT.